Listed here is a single T cell receptor (beta chain). Its antigen is not known. This sample is part of a study of cytomegalovirus exposure and HLA in healthy donors. Overall study findings and caveats: In a later analysis, HLA-associated beta chains showed higher expansion and lower generation probabilities than comparable chains. Earlier results showed most TCR beta V segments being productive about 87% or about 30% of the time. The likely origin of a cluster of highly shared sequence variants was a sequencing artifact.

Healthy bone marrow donors formed the donor group. Looked up from germline, CDR1 is SEHNR and CDR2 is FQNEAQ (reference sequence). V was shortened by 1 base and J by 4 bases, with 5 bases between the two germline ends. The CDR3 spans 13 residues. Use of 60 Vbeta and 13 Jbeta primers characterized the PCR. Here immunoSEQ multiplex PCR was the method, and the copy in TCRdb shows in-frame clones only, minus some. Here the sample spans around 270,000 clones, 75% to 90% being singletons. The sequenced sample was PBMCs. The chain links TRBV7-9 to TRBJ2-1, with D unresolved. This receptor was obtained from a girl aged 2 to 9 in good health and CMV-seronegative. The CDR3 protein is CASSLGLYNEQFF. CDR3 sequence (DNA): TGTGCCAGCAGCTTAGGTTTATACAATGAGCAGTTCTTC. The complete variable domain, with remaining parts taken from reference TRBV7-9 and TRBJ2-1, reads DTGVSQNPRHKITKRGQNVTFRCDPISEHNRLYWYRQTLGQGPEFLTYFQNEAQLEKSRLLSDRFSAERPKGSFSTLEIQRTEQGDSAMYLCASSLGLYNEQFFGPGTRLTVL.